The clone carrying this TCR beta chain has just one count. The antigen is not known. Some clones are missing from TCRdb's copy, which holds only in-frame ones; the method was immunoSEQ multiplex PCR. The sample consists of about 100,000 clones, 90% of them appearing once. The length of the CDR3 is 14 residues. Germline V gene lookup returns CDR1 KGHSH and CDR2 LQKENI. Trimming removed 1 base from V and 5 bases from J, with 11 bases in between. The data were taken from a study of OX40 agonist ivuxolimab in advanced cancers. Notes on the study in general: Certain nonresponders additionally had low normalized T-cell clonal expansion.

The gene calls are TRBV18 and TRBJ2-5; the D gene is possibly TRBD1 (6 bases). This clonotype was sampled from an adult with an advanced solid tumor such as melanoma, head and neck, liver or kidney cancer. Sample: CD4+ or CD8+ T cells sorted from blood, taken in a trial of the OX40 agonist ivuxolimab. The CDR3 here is CASSPQGVAETQYF. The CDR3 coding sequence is TGTGCCAGCTCACCACAGGGGGTCGCGGAGACCCAGTACTTC.